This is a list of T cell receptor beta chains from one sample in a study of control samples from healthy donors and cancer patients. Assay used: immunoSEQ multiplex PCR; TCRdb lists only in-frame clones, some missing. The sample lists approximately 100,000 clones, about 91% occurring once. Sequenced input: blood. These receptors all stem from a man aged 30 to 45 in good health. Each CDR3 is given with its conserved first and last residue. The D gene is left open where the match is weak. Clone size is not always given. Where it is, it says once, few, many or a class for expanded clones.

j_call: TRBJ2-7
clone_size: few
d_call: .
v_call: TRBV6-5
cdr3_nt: TGTGCCAGCAGTTACGGAGACAATCACGAGCAGTACTTC
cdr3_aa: CASSYGDNHEQYF

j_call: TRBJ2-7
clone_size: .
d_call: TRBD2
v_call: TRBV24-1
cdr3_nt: TGTGCCACCAGCTCCCTAGCGGATAACTCCTACGAGCAGTACTTC
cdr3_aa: CATSSLADNSYEQYF

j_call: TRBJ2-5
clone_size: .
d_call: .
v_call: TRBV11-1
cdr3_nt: TGTGCCAGCAGCTTAGGTCACCAAGAGACCCAGTACTTC
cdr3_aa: CASSLGHQETQYF

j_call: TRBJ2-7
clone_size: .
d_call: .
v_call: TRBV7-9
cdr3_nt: TGTGCCAGCAGCCCCCTACAAGACTACGAGCAGTACTTC
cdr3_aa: CASSPLQDYEQYF

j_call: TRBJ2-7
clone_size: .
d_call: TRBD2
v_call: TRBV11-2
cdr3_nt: TGTGCCAGCAGCGATCGGACTAGCCCGATCTCCTACGAGCAGTACTTC
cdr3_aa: CASSDRTSPISYEQYF

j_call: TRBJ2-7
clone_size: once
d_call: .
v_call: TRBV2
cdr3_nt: TGTGCCAGCAGATCGAGCTCCTACGAGCAGTACTTC
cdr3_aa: CASRSSSYEQYF

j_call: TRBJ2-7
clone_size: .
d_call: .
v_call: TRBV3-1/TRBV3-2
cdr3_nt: TGTGCCAGCAGCCAAGGAAACGGGGGTGGGTACGAGCAGTACTTC
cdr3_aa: CASSQGNGGGYEQYF

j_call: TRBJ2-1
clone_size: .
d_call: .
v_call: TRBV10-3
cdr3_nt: TGTGCCATCAGTGAATTAGGCAATGAGCAGTTCTTC
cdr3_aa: CAISELGNEQFF

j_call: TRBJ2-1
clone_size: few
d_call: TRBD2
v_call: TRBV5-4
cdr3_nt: TGTGCCAGCAGCTCCTGGACTAGCGGTTCCTACAATGAGCAGTTCTTC
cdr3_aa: CASSSWTSGSYNEQFF

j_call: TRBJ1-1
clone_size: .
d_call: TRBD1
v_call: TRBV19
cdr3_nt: TGTGCCAGTACACCCGGAGGGACAGGTATTATGAACACTGAAGCTTTCTTT
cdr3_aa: CASTPGGTGIMNTEAFF

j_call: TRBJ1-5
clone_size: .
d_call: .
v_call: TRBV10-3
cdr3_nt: TGTGCCATCACGAGGGACGCGGGTCAGCCCCAGCATTTT
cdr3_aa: CAITRDAGQPQHF

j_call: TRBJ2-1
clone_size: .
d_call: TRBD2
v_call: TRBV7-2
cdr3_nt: TGTGCCAGCAGCGGGACTAGGCTCAATGAGCAGTTCTTC
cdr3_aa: CASSGTRLNEQFF

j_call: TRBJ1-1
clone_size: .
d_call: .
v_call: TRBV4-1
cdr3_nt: TGCGCCAGCAGCCAAGGACAGAACACTGAAGCTTTCTTT
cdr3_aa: CASSQGQNTEAFF

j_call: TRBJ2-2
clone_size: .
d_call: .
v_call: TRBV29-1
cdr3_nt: TGCAGCGTTGCCGGGACGAACACCGGGGAGCTGTTTTTT
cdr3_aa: CSVAGTNTGELFF

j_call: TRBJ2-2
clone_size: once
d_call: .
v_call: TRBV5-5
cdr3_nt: TGTGCCAGCAGCTTTTTTATCAGGGACACCGGGGAGCTGTTTTTT
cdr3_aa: CASSFFIRDTGELFF

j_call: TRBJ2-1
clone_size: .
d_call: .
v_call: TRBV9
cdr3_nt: TGTGCCAGCAGCCCTTTAGGGGGAGGGGACAATGAGCAGTTCTTC
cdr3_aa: CASSPLGGGDNEQFF

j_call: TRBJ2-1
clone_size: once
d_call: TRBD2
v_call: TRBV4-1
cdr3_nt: TGCGCCAGCAGCCTCGGGACAGGGACTAGCGGGAGGAAGTTCTTC
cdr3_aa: CASSLGTGTSGRKFF

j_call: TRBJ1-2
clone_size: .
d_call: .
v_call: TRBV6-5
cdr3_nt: TGTGCCAGCTCCCCGGGACAAAACTATGGCTACACCTTC
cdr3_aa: CASSPGQNYGYTF

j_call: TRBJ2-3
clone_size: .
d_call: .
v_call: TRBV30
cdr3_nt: TGTGCCTGGAGTGTACACAGTAGAACAGATACGCAGTATTTT
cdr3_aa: CAWSVHSRTDTQYF

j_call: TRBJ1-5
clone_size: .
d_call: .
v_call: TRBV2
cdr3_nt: TGTGCCAGCAGAAGCGCTTACGAAGGTCAGCCCCAGCATTTT
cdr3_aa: CASRSAYEGQPQHF

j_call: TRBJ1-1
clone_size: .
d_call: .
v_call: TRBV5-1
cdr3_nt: TGCGCCAGCAGCTTGGGGGACAATTCGAAGAACACTGAAGCTTTCTTT
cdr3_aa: CASSLGDNSKNTEAFF

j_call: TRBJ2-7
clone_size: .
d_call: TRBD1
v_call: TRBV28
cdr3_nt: TGTGCCAGCAGAAGGGACAGGGGAAGCTACGAGCAGTACTTC
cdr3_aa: CASRRDRGSYEQYF

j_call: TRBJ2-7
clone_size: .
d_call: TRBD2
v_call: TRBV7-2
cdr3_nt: TGTGCCAGCAGCTTGACTAGCGGGAGCTACGAGCAGTACTTC
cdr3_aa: CASSLTSGSYEQYF

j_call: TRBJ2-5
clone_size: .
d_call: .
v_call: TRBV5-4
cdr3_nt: TGTGCCAGCAGCCGTACCGCGAAAACTCGACAGGGAGGGATTGTAGAGACCCAGTACTTC
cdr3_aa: CASSRTAKTRQGGIVETQYF

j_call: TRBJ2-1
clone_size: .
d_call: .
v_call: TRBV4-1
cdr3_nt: TGCGCCAGCAGCCAAGTCGATCTACTCTCCTACAATGAGCAGTTCTTC
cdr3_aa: CASSQVDLLSYNEQFF

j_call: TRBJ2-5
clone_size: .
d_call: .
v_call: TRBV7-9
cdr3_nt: TGTGCCAGCAGCTTAGCCTCACAGCAAGAGACCCAGTACTTC
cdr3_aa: CASSLASQQETQYF

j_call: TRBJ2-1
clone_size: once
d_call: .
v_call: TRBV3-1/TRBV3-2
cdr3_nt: TGTGCCAGCACAGCGGACCCCTCCTACAATGAGCAGTTCTTC
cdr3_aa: CASTADPSYNEQFF

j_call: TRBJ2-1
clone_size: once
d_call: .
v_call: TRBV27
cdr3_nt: TGTGCCAGCAGTTCCCAGGGAGAGCAGTTCTTC
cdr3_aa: CASSSQGEQFF

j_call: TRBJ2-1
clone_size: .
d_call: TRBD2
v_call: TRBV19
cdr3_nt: TGTGCCAGTAGTATTGAGGGCGGGAGGGCCTTGTACAATGAGCAGTTCTTC
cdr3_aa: CASSIEGGRALYNEQFF

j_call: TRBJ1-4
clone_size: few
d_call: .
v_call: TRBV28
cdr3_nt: TGTGCCAGCAGTTCTCGGCAGGAGGTAGAAAAACTGTTTTTT
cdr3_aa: CASSSRQEVEKLFF

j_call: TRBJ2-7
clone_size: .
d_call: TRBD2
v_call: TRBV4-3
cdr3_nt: TGCGCCAGCAGCCGGGGACTAGCGGGAGCCGTCTACGAGCAGTACTTC
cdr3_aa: CASSRGLAGAVYEQYF

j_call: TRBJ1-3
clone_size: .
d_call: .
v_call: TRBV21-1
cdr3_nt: TGTGCCAGCAGCAACGTACCGGGACCCTCTGGAAACACCATATATTTT
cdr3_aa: CASSNVPGPSGNTIYF

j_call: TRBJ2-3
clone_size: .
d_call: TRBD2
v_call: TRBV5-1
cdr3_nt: TGCGCCAGCAGCTCACTAGCGGGGAGCACAGATACGCAGTATTTT
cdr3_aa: CASSSLAGSTDTQYF

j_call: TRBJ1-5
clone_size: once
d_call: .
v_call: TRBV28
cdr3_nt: TGTGCCAGCAGTTTGGTCCGTAGTCAGCCCCAGCATTTT
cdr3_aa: CASSLVRSQPQHF

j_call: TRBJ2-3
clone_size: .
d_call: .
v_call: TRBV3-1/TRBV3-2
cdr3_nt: TGTGCCAGCAGCCCCCATCCTTCGGGAGATACGCAGTATTTT
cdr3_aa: CASSPHPSGDTQYF

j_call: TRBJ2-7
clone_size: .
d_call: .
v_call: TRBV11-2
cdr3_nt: TGTGCCAGCAGCTTGGGCTATTCCTACGAGCAGTACTTC
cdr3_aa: CASSLGYSYEQYF

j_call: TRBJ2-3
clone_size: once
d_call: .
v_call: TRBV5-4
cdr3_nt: TGTGCCAGCAGCCTCGCCGAGGGTGGTTGGGGTACGCAGTATTTT
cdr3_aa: CASSLAEGGWGTQYF

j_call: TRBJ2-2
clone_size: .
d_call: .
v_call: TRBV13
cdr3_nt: TGTGCCAGCAGCCCGGGGGACAATCCCCTCACCGGGGAGCTGTTTTTT
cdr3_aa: CASSPGDNPLTGELFF

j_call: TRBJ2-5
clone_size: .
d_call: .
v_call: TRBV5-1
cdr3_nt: TGCGCCAGCAGCTTGGACCACGAGACCCAGTACTTC
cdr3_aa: CASSLDHETQYF

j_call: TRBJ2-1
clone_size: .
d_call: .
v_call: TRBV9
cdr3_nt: TGTGCCAGCAGCGAGATTAGCGGATACTCCTACAATGAGCAGTTCTTC
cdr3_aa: CASSEISGYSYNEQFF

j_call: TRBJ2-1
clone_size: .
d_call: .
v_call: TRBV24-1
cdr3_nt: TGTGCCACCAGTCGGAGGGGGGCCAATGAGCAGTTCTTC
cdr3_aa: CATSRRGANEQFF

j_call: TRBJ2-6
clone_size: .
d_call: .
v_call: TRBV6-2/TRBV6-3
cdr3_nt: TGTGCCAGCAGCTATGGGGCTCCTGGGGCCAACGTCCTGACTTTC
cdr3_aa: CASSYGAPGANVLTF

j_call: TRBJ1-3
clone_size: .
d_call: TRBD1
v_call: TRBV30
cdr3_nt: TGTGCCGTGGAGGGGGCTTCTGGAAACACCATATATTTT
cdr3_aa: CAVEGASGNTIYF

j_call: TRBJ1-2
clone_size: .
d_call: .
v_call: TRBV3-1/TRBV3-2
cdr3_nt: TGTGCCAGCAGCCGAAGAGTGGAAATCGTTTACTATGGCTACACCTTC
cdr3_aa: CASSRRVEIVYYGYTF

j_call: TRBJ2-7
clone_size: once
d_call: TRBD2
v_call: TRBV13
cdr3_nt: TGTGCCAGCAGCCGGGGGGACCACGAGCAGTACTTC
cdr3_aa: CASSRGDHEQYF

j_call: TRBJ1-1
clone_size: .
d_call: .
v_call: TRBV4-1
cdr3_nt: TGCGCCAGCAGCCAACAGGATAGATGGGGCACTGAAGCTTTCTTT
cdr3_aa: CASSQQDRWGTEAFF

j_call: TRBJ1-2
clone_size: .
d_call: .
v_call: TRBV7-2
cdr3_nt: TGTGCCAGCAGCTTACAAGGATCTAACTATGGCTACACCTTC
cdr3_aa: CASSLQGSNYGYTF